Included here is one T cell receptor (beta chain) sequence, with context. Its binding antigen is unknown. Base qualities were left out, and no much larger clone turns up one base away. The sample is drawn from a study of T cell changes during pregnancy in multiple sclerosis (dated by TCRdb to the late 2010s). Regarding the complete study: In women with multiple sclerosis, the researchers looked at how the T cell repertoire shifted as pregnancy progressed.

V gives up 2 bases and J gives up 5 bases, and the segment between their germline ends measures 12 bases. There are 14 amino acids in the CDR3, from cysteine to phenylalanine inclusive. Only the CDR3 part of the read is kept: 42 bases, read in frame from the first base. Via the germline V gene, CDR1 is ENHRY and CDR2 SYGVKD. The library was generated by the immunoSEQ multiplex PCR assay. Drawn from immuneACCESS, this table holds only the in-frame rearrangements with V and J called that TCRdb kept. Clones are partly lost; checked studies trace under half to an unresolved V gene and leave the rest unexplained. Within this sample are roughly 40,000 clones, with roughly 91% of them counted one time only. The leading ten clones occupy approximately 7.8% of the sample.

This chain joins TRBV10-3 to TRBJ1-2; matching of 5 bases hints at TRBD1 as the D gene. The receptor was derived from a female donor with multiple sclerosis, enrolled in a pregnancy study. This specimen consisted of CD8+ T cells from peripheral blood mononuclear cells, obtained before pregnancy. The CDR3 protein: CAISEGPDKYGYTF. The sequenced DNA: TGTGCCATCAGTGAGGGGCCGGACAAATATGGCTACACCTTC.